A single sample is the source of the 29 T cell receptor beta chains below, sequenced in a study of CD8+CD57+ T cells in acquired aplastic anemia. All patients picked for sequencing had shown, by flow cytometry, an expansion of CD8+CD57+ cells. Genomic DNA, serving as template, underwent TCR beta VDJ and CDR3 profiling. Via MiXCR, TCRdb re-called the reads, giving one row per CDR3 protein. The data show roughly 290,000 distinct CDR3 sequences, about 50% seen once. Sequencing was performed on sorted CD4+, CD8+, or CD8+CD57+ T cells (not recorded which) from PBMCs. Receptors were obtained from a human donor with aplastic anemia.

The V gene is TRBV20-1, the J gene TRBJ2-5; a possible D gene is TRBD2 (5 bases). V was clipped by 3 bases and J by 5 bases, with 13 bases between them. The CDR3 has 13 amino acids. Germline-derived CDR1 and CDR2 are DFQATT and SNEGSKA (reference sequence). The CDR3 spells CSASYPDWETQYF. The CDR3 DNA is TGCAGTGCTAGTTATCCGGACTGGGAGACCCAGTACTTC.

Many counts were recorded for this clonotype. V and J are TRBV10-2 and TRBJ1-5; D unresolved. This CDR3 region has 14 residues. CDR1 is WSHSY, CDR2 SAAADI, per germline. V lost 3 bases, J lost 0 bases, and 6 bases lay in between. CDR3 bases: TGCGCCAGCAGTGAAATGGGTAGCAATCAGCCCCAGCATTTT. Translated, it gives CASSEMGSNQPQHF.

A single count supports this clonotype. This chain links TRBV19 with TRBJ2-7, with 12 bases matching TRBD2. Germline V gene sequence: CDR1 LNHDA, CDR2 SQIVND (reference sequence). The CDR3 covers 14 residues. The trim removed 9 bases at V and 3 bases at J, leaving 6 bases unmatched. This chain's CDR3 is CASSGTSGHYEQYF. The CDR3 coding sequence is TGTGCCAGCAGTGGGACTAGCGGGCACTACGAGCAGTACTTC.

This clonotype was seen more than once but under ten times. Here the CDR3 reads CSGRGADDTIYF. The CDR3 DNA reads TGCAGTGGAAGGGGGGCGGACGACACCATATATTTT. This chain links TRBV20-1 with TRBJ1-3; a weak D match, TRBD1 (6 bases). In germline, CDR1 is DFQATT, CDR2 SNEGSKA (reference sequence). The V end was cut by 7 bases, the J end by 8 bases, with 15 bases between. This CDR3 spans 12 amino acids.

Note on this clonotype: The conserved phenylalanine or tryptophan normally closing the CDR3 is absent here, so this likely arose from a read error. V and J are TRBV7-9 and TRBJ1-3, with D maybe TRBD1 (5 bases). In germline, CDR1 is SEHNR, CDR2 FQNEAQ (reference sequence). The CDR3 loop spans 13 amino acids. CDR3: CASSAGGGNAIYY. Written as DNA, the CDR3 is TGTGCCAGCAGTGCTGGGGGAGGAAACGCCATATATTAT.

Ten or more counts support this clonotype. The germline gene is not matched at one end of the junction; a read error may be the cause. The V and J genes are TRBV7-3 and TRBJ2-1, with 11 bases aligning to TRBD1. The CDR3 runs 14 residues. CDR1 SGHTA and CDR2 FQGTGA come from the germline V gene. The CDR3 DNA sequence: TGCGCCAGCAGCCTTGGACAGGGGGCCAATGAGCAGTTCTTC. Protein: CASSLGQGANEQFF.

This chain links TRBV2 with TRBJ2-7; D is perhaps TRBD1 (6 bases). With 6 bases removed from V and 2 bases from J, the gap between germline ends came to 11 bases. The CDR3 covers 13 residues. The germline CDR1 and CDR2 sequences are SNHLY and FYNNEI. This CDR3 reads CASRPGQAYEQYF. Written as DNA, the CDR3 is TGTGCCAGCAGACCGGGACAAGCCTACGAGCAGTACTTC.

This clonotype was observed a few times. The chain uses TRBV20-1 and TRBJ2-1; unclear D gene. Germline values: CDR1 DFQATT, CDR2 SNEGSKA (reference sequence). The CDR3 spans 12 residues. V was pared by 3 bases and J by 6 bases, with 9 bases between. This chain's CDR3 is CSARGTSNEQFF. CDR3 coding DNA: TGCAGTGCTAGGGGCACTTCCAATGAGCAGTTCTTC.

Turning to this clonotype: The junction shows a germline mismatch at one end, possibly a read error. V usage is TRBV20-1 and J usage is TRBJ1-1, with D uncertain. CDR1 is DFQATT and CDR2 is SNEGSKA in the germline V gene (reference sequence). The CDR3 runs 13 residues. As DNA, the CDR3 is TGCAGTGCTAGAGTAGTAGTAGGTACTGAAGCTTCCTTT. It is translated as CSARVVVGTEASF.

This clonotype was found many times. The V and J genes are TRBV19 and TRBJ2-1; 7 bases are shared with TRBD1. CDR1 and CDR2 (germline): LNHDA, SQIVND (reference sequence). The CDR3 spans 15 residues. The V segment lost 8 bases and the J segment 5 bases; nucleotides outside the gene matches: 12. The CDR3 nucleotides read TGTGCCAGTGCACTTAACCGGGACAGCCACAATGAGCAGTTCTTC. Residues: CASALNRDSHNEQFF.

There are many counts of this clonotype. J is TRBJ1-4 and V is TRBV3-1; D is ambiguous. The germline gives CDR1 LGHDT, CDR2 YNNKEL (reference sequence). There are 12 residues in the CDR3. Trimming shortened V by 1 base and J by 10 bases, and 7 bases separated the two germline ends. In nucleotides, the CDR3 is TGTGCCAGCAGCCAAGGGAACAGAAAACTGTTTTTT. Encoded protein: CASSQGNRKLFF.

Worth noting for this clonotype: The CDR3 does not close with the conserved phenylalanine or tryptophan, likely indicating a read error. The limits of the CDR3 on the DNA are not certain, so only TCRdb's listed CDR3 is given. The chain carries TRBV7-8 and TRBJ2-1; the D call of TRBD2 is as the table states it, not checked on the DNA. Both ends counted, the CDR3 spans 15 residues. CDR1 SGHVS and CDR2 FQNEAQ come from the germline V gene. CDR3 amino acids: CASRRAGGNLVEQFV.

V and J are TRBV19 and TRBJ1-2; maybe TRBD1 (6 bases). The germline V and J ends were trimmed by 4 bases and 3 bases, with 12 bases remaining between them. This CDR3 region has 14 residues. Germline V CDR1 and CDR2: LNHDA, SQIVND (reference sequence). The CDR3 spells CASSNSDRYYGYTF. For the CDR3, the DNA is TGTGCCAGTAGTAACTCCGACAGGTACTATGGCTACACCTTC.

This clonotype was recorded at least ten times. V usage is TRBV12-3 or TRBV12-4 and J usage is TRBJ1-2, with D possibly matching TRBD1 (6 bases). The CDR3 totals 14 residues. The V end was cut by 4 bases, the J end by 0 bases, with 9 bases between. The CDR3 protein is CASSSGAANYGYTF. The CDR3 DNA is TGTGCCAGCAGTTCGGGGGCAGCTAACTATGGCTACACCTTC.

In this sample, this clonotype turned up many times. This chain connects TRBV9 to TRBJ2-7; weak D call: TRBD1 (5 bases). Between the trimmed V and J ends, which lost 0 bases and 4 bases, there was a span of 14 bases. CDR3 length: 15 amino acids. Per the germline V gene, CDR1 is SGDLS and CDR2 is YYNGEE. CDR3 DNA sequence: TGTGCCAGCAGCGTAGCTTTTGGACAAACTTACGAGCAGTACTTC. Encoded protein: CASSVAFGQTYEQYF.

At least ten counts were recorded for this clonotype. CDR3 residues: CSARRAVVGDRGGAFF. The CDR3 DNA follows: TGCAGTGCTAGACGTGCGGTAGTAGGGGACAGGGGCGGAGCTTTCTTT. The chain couples TRBV20-1 to TRBJ1-1; 10 positions agree with TRBD1. V was clipped by 2 bases and J by 10 bases; unmatched bases: 16. Germline V gives CDR1 DFQATT, CDR2 SNEGSKA (reference sequence). CDR3 length: 16 residues.

V and J are TRBV10-3 and TRBJ2-1; the match to TRBD2 covers 7 bases. CDR3 length: 11 amino acids. The ends lost 3 bases at V and 13 bases at J; junction bases unmatched: 3. Looked up from germline, CDR1 is ENHRY and CDR2 is SYGVKD. The CDR3 spells CAISEGDYQFF. The CDR3 DNA is TGTGCCATCAGTGAAGGGGACTACCAGTTCTTC.

Comment on this clonotype: The conserved phenylalanine or tryptophan normally closing the CDR3 is absent here, so this likely arose from a read error. The CDR3 reads CAGQGLGGQPQHL. The CDR3 nucleotides read TGTGCCGGCCAAGGCCTGGGGGGTCAGCCCCAGCATCTT. This chain connects TRBV2 to TRBJ1-5; weak D call: TRBD1 (5 bases). Germline V gives CDR1 SNHLY, CDR2 FYNNEI. There are 13 residues in the CDR3. Trimming took off 11 bases at V and 6 bases at J, with 17 bases between the two ends.

The CDR3 spells CSARHTGGYEQYF. DNA of the CDR3: TGCAGTGCAAGACACACAGGGGGCTACGAGCAGTACTTC. The chain uses TRBV20-1 and TRBJ2-7; 8 bases are a match to TRBD1. The germline V gene has CDR1 DFQATT and CDR2 SNEGSKA (reference sequence). V lost 6 bases, J lost 3 bases, and 7 bases stayed unmatched. CDR3 length: 13 amino acids.

The chain couples TRBV30 to TRBJ2-3; 8 nucleotides line up with TRBD2. The V segment lost 4 bases and the J segment 4 bases; nucleotides outside the gene matches: 7. CDR1 is GTSNPN and CDR2 is SVGIG in the germline V gene (reference sequence). This CDR3 is built from 14 residues. CDR3 coding DNA: TGTGCCTGGAACCGAGCGGGAGTGGCAGATACGCAGTATTTT. Translated: CAWNRAGVADTQYF.

This clonotype was seen a single time. The gene calls are TRBV6-6 and TRBJ1-2; a possible D gene is TRBD1 (6 bases). The CDR3 contains 15 residues. Germline CDR1 and CDR2: MNHNY and SVGAGI (reference sequence). V lost 3 bases and J 6 bases, leaving 17 bases between the germline ends. CDR3 residues: CASSYGGRRFDGYTF. CDR3 coding DNA: TGTGCCAGCAGTTATGGGGGCCGACGGTTCGATGGCTACACCTTC.

This clonotype was recorded only once. The V and J genes are TRBV6-1 and TRBJ2-6; D gene uncertain. Trimming stripped 4 bases from V and 0 bases from J, with 4 bases between. The CDR3 covers 14 residues. Germline CDR1 MNHNS, CDR2 SASEGT. The CDR3 coding sequence is TGTGCCAGCAGTGCTCCCTCTGGGGCCAACGTCCTGACTTTC. It is translated as CASSAPSGANVLTF.

This clonotype was detected many times. The chain couples TRBV6-5 to TRBJ2-2, with 7 bases identical to TRBD1. V was pared by 0 bases and J by 4 bases, with 8 bases of the junction left unmatched. This CDR3 has 17 amino acids. Per germline, CDR1 MNHEY and CDR2 SVGAGI. CDR3 DNA: TGTGCCAGCAGTTACTCCCCGGGACAGCTAAGCACCGGGGAGCTGTTTTTT. It yields the protein CASSYSPGQLSTGELFF.

This chain connects TRBV19 to TRBJ1-2, with D possibly TRBD1 on 5 matching bases. Germline loops: CDR1 LNHDA, CDR2 SQIVND (reference sequence). The V end lost 4 bases, the J end lost 4 bases, and 13 bases lay between the germline ends. The CDR3 runs to 14 residues. CDR3 sequence reads: CASSTTGTAYGYTF. Here the CDR3 DNA reads TGTGCCAGTAGTACTACCGGGACGGCCTATGGCTACACCTTC.

This chain joins TRBV29-1 and TRBJ1-2; no reliable D call. From germline, CDR1 is SQVTM and CDR2 ANQGSEA. CDR3 length equals 14 residues. V lost 7 bases and J 0 bases, leaving 15 bases between the germline ends. CDR3 loop: CSGTDFPANYGYTF. The DNA of the CDR3 is TGCAGCGGGACCGACTTTCCTGCTAACTATGGCTACACCTTC.

The chain couples TRBV7-3 to TRBJ1-6; D may be TRBD1 (6 bases). Looked up from germline, CDR1 is SGHTA and CDR2 is FQGTGA. CDR3 length: 14 residues. Trimming took 2 bases from V and 10 from J, leaving 12 bases between them. The DNA of the CDR3 is TGTGCCAGCAGCTTACCCCAGGGGACCTCACCCCTCCACTTT. Translation: CASSLPQGTSPLHF.

The chain joins TRBV29-1 to TRBJ2-5; D gene unclear. With 1 base removed from V and 6 bases from J, the gap between germline ends came to 3 bases. This CDR3 comprises 10 residues. From germline, CDR1 is SQVTM and CDR2 ANQGSEA. The CDR3 coding sequence is TGCAGCGTTGAAGTGCAGACCCAGTACTTC. It codes for CSVEVQTQYF.

As to this clonotype: A much larger clone lies a single base off, so this may be a read error. The rearrangement links TRBV6-2 or TRBV6-3 to TRBJ2-7; D is tentatively TRBD1 or TRBD2 (5 bases each). Trimming shortened V by 2 bases and J by 5 bases, and 22 bases separated the two germline ends. The CDR3 is 17 residues long. Germline V gene data show CDR1 as MNHEY and CDR2 as SVGEGT. DNA of the CDR3: TGTGCCAGCAGTTACGGGGCGAGGGGTCGGCGTTTCAACGAGCAGTACTTC. Translation: CASSYGARGRRFNEQYF.

Of note for this clonotype: A read error is possible here, since a much larger clone lies one base away. The chain couples TRBV19 to TRBJ2-1; 7 bases match TRBD1. This CDR3 spans 18 amino acids. CDR1 and CDR2 from the germline V gene are LNHDA and SQIVND (reference sequence). The CDR3 loop is CASSASGQIALSYNKQFF. CDR3 coding DNA: TGTGCCAGTAGTGCCTCGGGACAGATCGCCCTTAGCTACAATAAGCAGTTCTTC.